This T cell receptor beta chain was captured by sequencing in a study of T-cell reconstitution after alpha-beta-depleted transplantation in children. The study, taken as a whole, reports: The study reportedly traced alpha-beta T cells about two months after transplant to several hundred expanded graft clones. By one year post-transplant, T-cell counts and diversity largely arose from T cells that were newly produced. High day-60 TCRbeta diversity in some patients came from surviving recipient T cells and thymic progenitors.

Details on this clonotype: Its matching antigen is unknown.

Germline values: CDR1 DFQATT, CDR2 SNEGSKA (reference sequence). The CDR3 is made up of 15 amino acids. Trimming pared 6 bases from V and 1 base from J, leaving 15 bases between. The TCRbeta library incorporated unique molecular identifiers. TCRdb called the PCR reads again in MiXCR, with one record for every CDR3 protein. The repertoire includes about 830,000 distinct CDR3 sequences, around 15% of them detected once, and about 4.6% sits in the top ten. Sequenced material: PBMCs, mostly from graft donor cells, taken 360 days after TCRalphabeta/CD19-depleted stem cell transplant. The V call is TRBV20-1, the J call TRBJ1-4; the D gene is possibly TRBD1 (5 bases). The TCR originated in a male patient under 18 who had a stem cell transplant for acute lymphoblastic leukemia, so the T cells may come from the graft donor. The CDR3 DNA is TGCAGTGCCGGGGACCCCCGAGGAACTAATGAAAAACTGTTTTTT. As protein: CSAGDPRGTNEKLFF.